This T cell receptor beta chain is drawn from a study of regulatory T cells in long-lasting Graves disease. This CDR3 is 12 amino acids long. With 6 bases removed from V and 11 bases from J, the gap between germline ends came to 17 bases. Germline CDR1 and CDR2: SQVTM and ANQGSEA. Time point given: persistent/refractory GD, antithyroid drugs over 5 years with positive TRAb. Making the TCR library involved RNA that had been extracted from PBMCs. EDTA tubes collected nine milliliters of peripheral blood. Investigators prepared the TCR beta libraries by applying iRepertoire HTBI primers and Arm-PCR of CDR3 regions. TCRdb re-analysed the multiplex PCR reads in MiXCR, keeping a single row per CDR3 protein. The data hold under 450,000 distinct CDR3 sequences, with less than 25% observed a single time.

Source: peripheral blood mononuclear cells (PBMCs), taken when the disease was refractory, from a patient treated with antithyroid drugs. The clonotype originates from a female donor with Graves disease. The chain uses TRBV29-1 and TRBJ2-1; D gene unclear. The CDR3 is CSVAMVGNKQFF. Here the CDR3 DNA reads TGCAGCGTCGCCATGGTGGGGAATAAGCAGTTCTTC.